The 22 T cell receptor beta chains below come from one sample, sequenced in a study of blood T cell repertoires in COVID-19 (dated by TCRdb to 2018 to 2020). Libraries came from the immunoSEQ multiplex PCR assay. Imported from immuneACCESS, the table was reduced by TCRdb to in-frame sequences with V and J called. These copies leave out some clones; in studies compared against another copy, an unresolved V gene accounts for under half, and the cause of the remainder is not known. The sample table holds 190,000 or so clones, of which 86% were seen once. Of the sample, less than 3.5% falls within the top ten clones. Sequenced sample: peripheral blood. All receptors derive from a woman in her 30s with active or convalescent COVID-19.

This chain links TRBV11-2 with TRBJ2-3; 7 positions match TRBD2. The germline V gene encodes CDR1 SGHAT and CDR2 FQNNGV. V lost 2 bases, J lost 1 base, and 3 bases stayed unmatched. The length of the CDR3 is 15 residues. The CDR3 sequence is CASSLLLAGTDTQYF. CDR3 DNA: TGTGCCAGCAGCTTACTCCTAGCGGGCACAGATACGCAGTATTTT.

The CDR3 loop is CASSGIGRYTEAFF. CDR3 nucleotides: TGTGCCAGCAGCGGGATTGGGAGGTACACTGAAGCTTTCTTT. This sequence joins TRBV28 and TRBJ1-1; D not resolved. Trimming took 6 bases from V and 3 from J, leaving 14 bases between them. The CDR3 runs 14 residues. The germline V gene encodes CDR1 MDHEN and CDR2 SYDVKM. The complete variable domain, with remaining parts taken from reference TRBV28 and TRBJ1-1, reads DVKVTQSSRYLVKRTGEKVFLECVQDMDHENMFWYRQDPGLGLRLIYFSYDVKMKEKGDIPEGYSVSREKKERFSLILESASTNQTSMYLCASSGIGRYTEAFFGQGTRLTVV.

With respect to this clone: A much larger clone lies a single base off, so this may be a read error. Within the sample, other DNA sequences also encode this same CDR3. The chain links TRBV7-2 to TRBJ1-6; unclear D gene. CDR1 is SGHTA, CDR2 FQGNSA, per germline. The CDR3 has 16 amino acids. CDR3 DNA: TGTGCCAGCAGCTTAGTGAGGGCAACCTATAATTCACCCCTTCACTTT. Translated, it gives CASSLVRATYNSPLHF.

V gene TRBV5-8 combines with J gene TRBJ2-3, with D hard to call. Germline V lookup: CDR1 SGHTS, CDR2 YDEGEE. Deletions cut 0 bases from V and 6 bases from J, with 8 bases between. This CDR3 is built from 13 residues. The CDR3 reads CASSLEPWDTQYF. CDR3 sequence (DNA): TGTGCCAGCAGCTTGGAGCCCTGGGATACGCAGTATTTT.

This clone was counted once. The CDR3 bases are TGTGCCAGCAGTCCTCCCGAACTTTATGCTTTCTTT. This translates into CASSPPELYAFF. The chain couples TRBV28 to TRBJ1-1; D remains ambiguous. Looked up from germline, CDR1 is MDHEN and CDR2 is SYDVKM. This CDR3 spans 12 amino acids. V lost 5 bases to trimming and J lost 11 bases, with 15 bases between them.

V and J are TRBV3-1 (or the pseudogene TRBV3-2) and TRBJ2-5; 8 bases fit TRBD2. CDR3 length: 14 amino acids. CDR1 is LGHDT and CDR2 is YNNKEL in the germline V gene (reference sequence). Unmatched junction bases numbered 8, after V lost 6 bases and J lost 5 bases. The CDR3 spells CASRLTSVRETQYF. DNA of the CDR3: TGTGCCAGCAGGCTGACTAGCGTCCGTGAGACCCAGTACTTC.

The chain links TRBV4-1 to TRBJ1-2; possible D gene TRBD1, 5 bases. The CDR3 contains 15 residues. V lost 4 bases and J 4 bases, leaving 16 bases between the germline ends. CDR1 and CDR2 (germline): MGHRA, YSYEKL. The CDR3 DNA is TGCGCCAGCAGCCCTGACAGAATTTCTAGCTATGGCTACACCTTC. Encoded protein: CASSPDRISSYGYTF.

The genes are TRBV3-1 (or the pseudogene TRBV3-2) and TRBJ2-7; perhaps TRBD2 as D (5 bases). Trimming pared 8 bases from V and 2 bases from J, leaving 10 bases between. The CDR3 runs 12 residues. Germline lookup yields CDR1 LGHDT and CDR2 YNNKEL (reference sequence). The CDR3 reads CASADGAYEQYF. CDR3 sequence (DNA): TGTGCCAGCGCTGACGGGGCCTACGAGCAGTACTTC.

The chain's CDR3 is CASSWLAGGGTDTQYF. The CDR3 bases are TGTGCCAGCAGCTGGCTAGCGGGAGGGGGCACAGATACGCAGTATTTT. This chain joins TRBV11-1 and TRBJ2-3; the match to TRBD2 covers 12 bases. CDR3 length: 16 amino acids. Germline assignment: CDR1 SGHAT and CDR2 FQDESV (reference sequence). Trimming took 4 bases from V and 1 from J; bases not matched to a gene: 3.

V and J are TRBV3-1 (or the pseudogene TRBV3-2) and TRBJ2-7, with D perhaps matching TRBD1 (7 bases). The CDR3 sequence is 16 residues long. V lost 4 bases, J lost 3 bases, and 19 bases lay in between. CDR1 LGHDT and CDR2 YNNKEL come from the germline V gene (reference sequence). Here the CDR3 reads CASSPRRGPTFYEQYF. In DNA, the CDR3 is TGTGCCAGCAGCCCCCGGAGGGGGCCGACTTTCTACGAGCAGTACTTC.

The chain carries TRBV6-5 and TRBJ1-5, with D possibly matching TRBD1 (5 bases). The CDR3 contains 14 residues. Deletions cut 4 bases from V and 3 bases from J, with 10 bases between. CDR1 and CDR2 (germline): MNHEY, SVGAGI. The CDR3 nucleotides are TGTGCCAGCAGTTCACAGGCCAACAATCAGCCCCAGCATTTT. This sequence encodes CASSSQANNQPQHF.

The rearrangement links TRBV11-2 to TRBJ2-7; the D gene is possibly TRBD1 (6 bases). The germline gives CDR1 SGHAT, CDR2 FQNNGV. Trimming cost V 6 bases and J 6 bases, with 15 bases left between them. The CDR3 is 13 residues long. CDR3 DNA sequence: TGTGCCAGCAGGAGGGTCAGGGGAGTCGAGCAGTACTTC. Protein product: CASRRVRGVEQYF.

CDR3 sequence: CASLLGPQGAEAFF. In DNA form, the CDR3 reads TGTGCCAGCCTACTAGGTCCACAGGGAGCTGAAGCTTTCTTT. V is TRBV6-6 and J is TRBJ1-1, with a weak D call TRBD1 (6 bases). The CDR3 is 14 residues long. Trimming left V 8 bases short and J 6 bases short, with 19 bases between. From germline, CDR1 is MNHNY and CDR2 SVGAGI (reference sequence).

The rearrangement joins TRBV19 to TRBJ1-1, with 11 bases lining up with TRBD1. CDR3 size: 14 residues. In germline, CDR1 is LNHDA, CDR2 SQIVND (reference sequence). Trimming took 7 bases from V and 10 from J; bases not matched to a gene: 11. The CDR3 nucleotides are TGTGCCAGTACCTCCCTGGACAGGGGGCGCGGAGCTTTCTTT. It codes for CASTSLDRGRGAFF.

As regards this clone: Other nucleotide sequences from this sample produce the same CDR3. This chain links TRBV27 with TRBJ1-1; a weak D match, TRBD1 (6 bases). Trimming shortened V by 6 bases and J by 0 bases, and 14 bases separated the two germline ends. Germline assignment: CDR1 MNHEY and CDR2 SMNVEV (reference sequence). This CDR3 spans 15 amino acids. Here the CDR3 DNA reads TGTGCCAGCAGCTTGGTGGGGACATTGAACACTGAAGCTTTCTTT. Translating it yields CASSLVGTLNTEAFF.

This clone has only a few counts. Written as DNA, the CDR3 is TGCGCCAGCAGCGGGACAGGGAGCCTATATAATTCACCCCTCCACTTT. Its translation is CASSGTGSLYNSPLHF. V usage is TRBV5-1 and J usage is TRBJ1-6, with 9 bases matching TRBD1. Germline-derived CDR1 and CDR2 are SGHRS and YFSETQ. V shed 4 bases and J 4 bases; nucleotides not matched to a gene: 6. The CDR3 runs to 16 residues.

This clone was seen more than once but under ten times. J is TRBJ1-2 and V is TRBV15; D call uncertain. Trimming took off 5 bases at V and 4 bases at J, with 17 bases between the two ends. This CDR3 has 15 residues. From germline, CDR1 is LNHNV and CDR2 YYDKDF (reference sequence). CDR3 residues: CATSLNRGQTYGYTF. DNA for the CDR3: TGTGCCACCAGCTTGAATCGAGGGCAAACCTATGGCTACACCTTC.

This clone was observed a handful of times. The chain joins TRBV10-1 to TRBJ2-7, with D perhaps TRBD1 (5 bases). This CDR3 is 15 amino acids long. Germline V CDR1 and CDR2: WNHNN, SYGVQD (reference sequence). Deletions cut 1 base from V and 4 bases from J, with 14 bases between. The CDR3 loop reads CASSEWGRDLYEQYF. Written as DNA, the CDR3 is TGCGCCAGCAGTGAGTGGGGCAGGGATCTGTACGAGCAGTACTTC.

This sequence joins TRBV11-2 and TRBJ1-4; D perhaps matches TRBD1 (5 bases). CDR1 is SGHAT and CDR2 is FQNNGV in the germline V gene. The ends were cut back, 4 bases at V and 0 bases at J, with 9 bases in the middle. This CDR3 contains 15 residues. The CDR3 bases are TGTGCCAGCAGCTCAATCAGGGCAACTAATGAAAAACTGTTTTTT. It specifies CASSSIRATNEKLFF.

This clone has a single count. The chain is built from TRBV28 and TRBJ1-5; 7 nucleotides match TRBD1. CDR1 and CDR2 (germline): MDHEN, SYDVKM. Trimming removed 5 bases from V and 4 bases from J; junction bases left unmatched: 14. CDR3 length: 17 amino acids. DNA for the CDR3: TGTGCCAGCAGTCTCAGACAGGGTGTAAGGGGGAATCAGCCCCAGCATTTT. It specifies CASSLRQGVRGNQPQHF.

V usage is TRBV27 and J usage is TRBJ2-7; 10 bases are shared with TRBD1. V dropped 6 bases and J dropped 6; count of bases not matched to a gene: 11. The CDR3 contains 15 residues. CDR1 is MNHEY, CDR2 SMNVEV, per germline (reference sequence). The CDR3 DNA sequence: TGTGCCAGCAGCCCGGGACAGGGGAGGACCGCCGAGCAGTACTTC. Residues: CASSPGQGRTAEQYF.

For the CDR3, the DNA is TGCGCCAGCAGCTTTATCGCAGGGGATGATACTGAAGCTTTCTTT. Protein sequence: CASSFIAGDDTEAFF. This chain joins TRBV5-1 and TRBJ1-1, with D possibly being TRBD1 (6 bases). The germline V and J ends were trimmed by 2 bases and 5 bases, with 16 bases remaining between them. Germline assignment: CDR1 SGHRS and CDR2 YFSETQ. The length of the CDR3 is 15 residues.